This T cell receptor (beta chain) was sequenced during a study of T cells in Graves' hyperthyroidism and ophthalmopathy. Study conclusions and caveats: Blood held most thyroid clonotypes expanded above 0.001 frequency. A 13 V-J model separated ophthalmopathy from stable hyperthyroidism.

Germline loops: CDR1 SNHLY, CDR2 FYNNEI. V was trimmed by 5 bases and J by 5 bases, leaving 15 bases between them. The CDR3 totals 14 residues. The TCR beta CDR3 regions underwent amplification using RNA transcripts as the source. Initially, a first-round RT-PCR of the TCR CDR3 employed the HTBI primer set. MiXCR was run by TCRdb on the multiplex PCR reads, yielding one entry per CDR3 protein. The sample consists of 750,000 to 900,000 distinct CDR3 sequences, more than 30% of them appearing once. On this clonotype itself: The antigen remains unidentified.

The study enrolled patients aged 18 to 65 with newly diagnosed hyperthyroidism of under 2 months' duration. Uncontrolled infection, other autoimmune disease, pregnancy or lactation disqualified patients from enrolment. The TCR comes from a man aged 18-30 years with Graves' hyperthyroidism. The chain is built from TRBV2 and TRBJ2-5, with D perhaps being TRBD1 or TRBD2 (6 bases each). The sequenced sample was blood. CDR3 sequence: CASSSMGGRETQYF. The CDR3 coding sequence is TGTGCCAGCAGTAGTATGGGGGGCCGGGAGACCCAGTACTTC.